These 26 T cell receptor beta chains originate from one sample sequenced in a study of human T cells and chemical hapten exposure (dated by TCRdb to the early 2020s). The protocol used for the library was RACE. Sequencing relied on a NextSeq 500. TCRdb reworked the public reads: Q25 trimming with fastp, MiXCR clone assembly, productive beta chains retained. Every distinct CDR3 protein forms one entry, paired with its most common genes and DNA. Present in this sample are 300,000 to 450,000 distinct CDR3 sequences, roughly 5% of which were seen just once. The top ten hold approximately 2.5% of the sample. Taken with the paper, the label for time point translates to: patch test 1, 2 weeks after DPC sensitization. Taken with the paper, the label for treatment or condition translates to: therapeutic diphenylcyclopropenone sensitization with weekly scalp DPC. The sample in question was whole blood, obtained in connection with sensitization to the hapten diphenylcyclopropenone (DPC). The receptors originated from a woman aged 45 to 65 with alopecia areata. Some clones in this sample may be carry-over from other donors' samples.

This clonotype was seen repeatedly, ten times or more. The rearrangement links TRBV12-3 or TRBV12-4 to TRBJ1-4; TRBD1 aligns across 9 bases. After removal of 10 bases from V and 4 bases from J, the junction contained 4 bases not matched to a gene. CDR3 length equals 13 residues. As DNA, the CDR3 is TGTGCCATTGGGACAGGGAATAATGAAAAACTGTTTTTT. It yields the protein CAIGTGNNEKLFF.

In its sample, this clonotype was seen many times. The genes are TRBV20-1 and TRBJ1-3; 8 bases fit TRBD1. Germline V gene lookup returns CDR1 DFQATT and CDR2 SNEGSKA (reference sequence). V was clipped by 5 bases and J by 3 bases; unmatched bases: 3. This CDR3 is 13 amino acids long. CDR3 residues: CSAGQGSGNTIYF. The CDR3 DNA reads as TGCAGTGCTGGACAGGGCAGTGGAAACACCATATATTTT.

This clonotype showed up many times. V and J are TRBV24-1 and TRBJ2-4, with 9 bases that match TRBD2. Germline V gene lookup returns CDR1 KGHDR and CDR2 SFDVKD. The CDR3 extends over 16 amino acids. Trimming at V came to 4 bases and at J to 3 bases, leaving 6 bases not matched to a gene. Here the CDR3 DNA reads TGTGCCACCAGTGAAGGGACTAGCAAAGGCAAAAACATTCAGTACTTC. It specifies CATSEGTSKGKNIQYF.

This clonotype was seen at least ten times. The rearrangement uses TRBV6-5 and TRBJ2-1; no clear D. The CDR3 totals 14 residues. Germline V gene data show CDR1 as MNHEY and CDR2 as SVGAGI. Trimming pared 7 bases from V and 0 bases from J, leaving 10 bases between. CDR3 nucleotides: TGTGCCAGCAAGAGCCATAGCTCCTACAATGAGCAGTTCTTC. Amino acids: CASKSHSSYNEQFF.

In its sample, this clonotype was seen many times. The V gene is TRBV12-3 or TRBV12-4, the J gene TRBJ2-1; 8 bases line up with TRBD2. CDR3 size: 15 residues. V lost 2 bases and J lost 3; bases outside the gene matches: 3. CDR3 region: CASSLSGRVYNEQFF. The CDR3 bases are TGTGCCAGCAGTTTAAGCGGGAGAGTCTACAATGAGCAGTTCTTC.

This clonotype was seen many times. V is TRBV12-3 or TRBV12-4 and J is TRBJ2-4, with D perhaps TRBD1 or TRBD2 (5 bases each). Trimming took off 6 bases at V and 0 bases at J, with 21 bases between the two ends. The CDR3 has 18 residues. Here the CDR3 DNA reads TGTGCCAGCAGCCCCGGGACGGCTGTATTACTAGCCAAAAACATTCAGTACTTC. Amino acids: CASSPGTAVLLAKNIQYF.

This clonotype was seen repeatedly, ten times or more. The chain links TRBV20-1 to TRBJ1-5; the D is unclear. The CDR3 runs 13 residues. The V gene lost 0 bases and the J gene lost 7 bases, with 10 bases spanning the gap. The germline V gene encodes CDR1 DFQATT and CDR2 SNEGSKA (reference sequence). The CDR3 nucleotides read TGCAGTGCTAGAGATATGAGTGGGCAGCCCCAGCATTTT. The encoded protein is CSARDMSGQPQHF.

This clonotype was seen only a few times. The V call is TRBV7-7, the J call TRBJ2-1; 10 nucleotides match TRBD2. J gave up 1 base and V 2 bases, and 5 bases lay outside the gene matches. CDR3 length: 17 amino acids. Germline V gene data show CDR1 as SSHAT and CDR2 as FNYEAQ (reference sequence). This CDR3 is CASSLRTSGASYNEQFF. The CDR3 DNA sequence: TGTGCCAGCAGCTTACGTACTAGCGGGGCGTCCTACAATGAGCAGTTCTTC.

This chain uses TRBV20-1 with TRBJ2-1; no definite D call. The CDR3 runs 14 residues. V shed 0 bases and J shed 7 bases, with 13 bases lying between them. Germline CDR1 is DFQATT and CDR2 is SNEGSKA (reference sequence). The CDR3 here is CSARDQQYQNEQFF. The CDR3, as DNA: TGCAGTGCTAGAGATCAACAGTATCAAAATGAGCAGTTCTTC.

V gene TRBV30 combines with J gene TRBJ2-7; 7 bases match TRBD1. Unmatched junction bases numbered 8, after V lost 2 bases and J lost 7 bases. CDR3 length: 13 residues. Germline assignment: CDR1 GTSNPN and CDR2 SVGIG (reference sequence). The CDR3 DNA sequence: TGTGCCTGGAGTCGACAGGGTCCGGGGGAGCAGTACTTC. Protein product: CAWSRQGPGEQYF.

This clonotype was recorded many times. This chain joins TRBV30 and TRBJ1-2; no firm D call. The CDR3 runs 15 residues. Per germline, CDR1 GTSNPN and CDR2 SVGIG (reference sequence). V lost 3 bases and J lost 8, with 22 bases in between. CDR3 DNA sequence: TGTGCCTGGAGCCTAATGGGGAGCGGCCCGCGGGGCTACACCTTC. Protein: CAWSLMGSGPRGYTF.

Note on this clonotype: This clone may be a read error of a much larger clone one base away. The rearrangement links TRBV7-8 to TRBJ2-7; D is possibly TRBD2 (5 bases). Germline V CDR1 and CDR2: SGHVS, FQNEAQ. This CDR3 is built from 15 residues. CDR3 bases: TGTGCCAGCAGCTTAGAACCCCGGGGTCCCTACGAGCGGTACTTC. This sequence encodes CASSLEPRGPYERYF.

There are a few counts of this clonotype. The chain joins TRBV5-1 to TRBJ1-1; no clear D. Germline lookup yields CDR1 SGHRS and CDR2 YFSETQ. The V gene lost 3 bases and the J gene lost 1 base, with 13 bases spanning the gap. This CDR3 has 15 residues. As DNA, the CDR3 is TGCGCCAGCAGCTCCGGGTCCCCAGCGAACACTGAAGCTTTCTTT. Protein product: CASSSGSPANTEAFF.

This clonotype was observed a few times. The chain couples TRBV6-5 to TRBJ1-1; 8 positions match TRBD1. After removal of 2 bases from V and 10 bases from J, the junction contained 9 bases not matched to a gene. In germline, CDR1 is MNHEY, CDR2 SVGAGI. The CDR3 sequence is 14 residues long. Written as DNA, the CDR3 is TGTGCCAGCAGTTACGATAATACAGGGGGGGCAGCTTTCTTT. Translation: CASSYDNTGGAAFF.

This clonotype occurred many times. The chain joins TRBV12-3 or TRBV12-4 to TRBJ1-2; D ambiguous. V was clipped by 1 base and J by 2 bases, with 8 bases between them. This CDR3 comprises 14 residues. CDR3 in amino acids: CASSLERVNYGYTF. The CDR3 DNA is TGTGCCAGCAGTTTAGAACGGGTCAACTATGGCTACACCTTC.

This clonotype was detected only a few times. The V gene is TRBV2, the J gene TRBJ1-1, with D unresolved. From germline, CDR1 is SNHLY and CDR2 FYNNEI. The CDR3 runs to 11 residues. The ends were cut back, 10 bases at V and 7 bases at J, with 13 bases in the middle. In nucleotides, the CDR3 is TGTGCCATCTTCGAGGGTCATGAAGCTTTCTTT. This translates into CAIFEGHEAFF.

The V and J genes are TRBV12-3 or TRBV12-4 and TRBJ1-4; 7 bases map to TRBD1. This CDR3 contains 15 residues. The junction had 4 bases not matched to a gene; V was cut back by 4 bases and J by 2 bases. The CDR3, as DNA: TGTGCCAGCAGTTCACACAGGGGCACTAATGAAAAACTGTTTTTT. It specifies CASSSHRGTNEKLFF.

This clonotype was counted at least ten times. As DNA, the CDR3 is TGCAGTGCTAGCGAAGGGGCTAGCGGTAGATTAGGGACGCAGTATTTT. Amino acids: CSASEGASGRLGTQYF. The chain couples TRBV20-1 to TRBJ2-3; 7 bases are shared with TRBD2. The V gene end was trimmed by 3 bases and the J gene end by 9 bases; junction bases not matched to a gene: 18. Germline assignment: CDR1 DFQATT and CDR2 SNEGSKA (reference sequence). The CDR3 length is 16 residues.

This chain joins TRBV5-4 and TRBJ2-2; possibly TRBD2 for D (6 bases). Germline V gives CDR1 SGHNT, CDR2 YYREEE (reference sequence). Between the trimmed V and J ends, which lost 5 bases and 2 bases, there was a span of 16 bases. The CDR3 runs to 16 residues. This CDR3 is CASSPPGLANTGELFF. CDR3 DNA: TGTGCCAGCAGTCCTCCGGGACTGGCAAACACCGGGGAGCTGTTTTTT.

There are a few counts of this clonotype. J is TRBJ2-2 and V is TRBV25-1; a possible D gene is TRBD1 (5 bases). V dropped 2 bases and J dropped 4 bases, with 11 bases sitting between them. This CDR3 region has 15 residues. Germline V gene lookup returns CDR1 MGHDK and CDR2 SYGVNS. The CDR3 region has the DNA TGTGCCAGCAGTGAAATAGGGGCACGCACCGGGGAGCTGTTTTTT. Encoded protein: CASSEIGARTGELFF.

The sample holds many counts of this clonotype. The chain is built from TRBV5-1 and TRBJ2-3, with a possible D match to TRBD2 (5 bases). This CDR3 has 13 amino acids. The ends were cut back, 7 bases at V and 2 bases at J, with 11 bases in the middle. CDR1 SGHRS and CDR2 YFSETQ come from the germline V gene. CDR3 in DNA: TGCGCCAGCGCGAGCGGTCCCACAGATACGCAGTATTTT. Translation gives CASASGPTDTQYF.

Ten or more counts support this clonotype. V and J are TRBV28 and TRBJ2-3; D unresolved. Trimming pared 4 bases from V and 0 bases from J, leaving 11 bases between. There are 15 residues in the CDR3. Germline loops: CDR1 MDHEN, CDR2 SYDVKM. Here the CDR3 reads CASSSRLGSTDTQYF. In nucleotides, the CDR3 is TGTGCCAGCAGTTCCCGACTGGGAAGCACAGATACGCAGTATTTT.

The CDR3 DNA is TGTGCCAGCAGCTACTTACTTTCAGGGGTTGAAGCTTTCTTT. The encoded protein is CASSYLLSGVEAFF. V gene TRBV11-2 combines with J gene TRBJ1-1; possible D gene TRBD1, 6 bases. The germline V gene has CDR1 SGHAT and CDR2 FQNNGV. Trimming left V 4 bases short and J 7 bases short, with 16 bases between. CDR3 length equals 14 residues. The full variable domain, completed using reference TRBV11-2 and TRBJ1-1, is EAGVAQSPRYKIIEKRQSVAFWCNPISGHATLYWYQQILGQGPKLLIQFQNNGVVDDSQLPKDRFSAERLKGVDSTLKIQPAKLEDSAVYLCASSYLLSGVEAFFGQGTRLTVV.

In DNA, the CDR3 is TGTGCCTGGAGTGAGCCGGGCCCAACTAATGAAAAACTGTTTTTT. Translated: CAWSEPGPTNEKLFF. The chain combines TRBV30 with TRBJ1-4; no clear D gene. Germline lookup yields CDR1 GTSNPN and CDR2 SVGIG (reference sequence). CDR3 length: 15 residues. V lost 1 base and J lost 0, with 9 bases in between.

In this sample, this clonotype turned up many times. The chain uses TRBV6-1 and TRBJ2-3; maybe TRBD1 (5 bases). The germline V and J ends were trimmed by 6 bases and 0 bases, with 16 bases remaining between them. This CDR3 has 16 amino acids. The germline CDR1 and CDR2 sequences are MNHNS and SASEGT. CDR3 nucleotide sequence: TGTGCCAGCAGCCACGGAGCAGGGCCTAGCACAGATACGCAGTATTTT. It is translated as CASSHGAGPSTDTQYF.

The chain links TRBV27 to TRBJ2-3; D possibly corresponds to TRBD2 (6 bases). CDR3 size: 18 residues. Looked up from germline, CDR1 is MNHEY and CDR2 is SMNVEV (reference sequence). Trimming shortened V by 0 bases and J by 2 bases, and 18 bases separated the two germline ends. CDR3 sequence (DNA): TGTGCCAGCAGTTTATCGTTGGGACTTAGCCCGGACACAGATACGCAGTATTTT. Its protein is CASSLSLGLSPDTDTQYF.